The 22 T cell receptor beta chains in this list originate from one sample, sequenced in a study of prognosis after radiotherapy for stage I lung cancer. With two-round multiplex PCR, TCR beta CDR3 sequences were amplified from genomic DNA. Primers specific to each TRBV and TRBJ gene drove first-round PCR. Using its own MiXCR run on the multiplex PCR reads, TCRdb lists one record per CDR3 protein. This sample has under 55,000 distinct CDR3 sequences, with roughly 36% found just once. The sample consisted of PBMCs, taken before or after stereotactic body radiation therapy (not recorded which). These receptor sequences come from a donor aged 50 or older with non-small cell lung cancer.

This clonotype appeared many times. The chain recombines TRBV14 with TRBJ1-3; D might be TRBD1 (6 bases). Trimming stripped 3 bases from V and 5 bases from J, with 14 bases between. The CDR3 loop spans 15 amino acids. Germline loops: CDR1 SGHDN, CDR2 FVKESK. The CDR3 protein is CASSQGAIRRNTIYF. The CDR3 DNA follows: TGTGCCAGCAGCCAGGGGGCCATTCGGAGAAACACCATATATTTT.

In the case of this clonotype: Given a far larger clone just one base away, this is likely a sequencing read error. The chain couples TRBV7-9 to TRBJ2-7, with 7 nucleotides matching TRBD2. Germline V CDR1 and CDR2: SEHNR, FQNEAQ (reference sequence). This CDR3 has 15 amino acids. CDR3 bases: TGTGCCAGCAGCCCCCGCGGGGCGGGAGACTACGAGCATTACTTC. Protein: CASSPRGAGDYEHYF.

This clonotype was seen many times. The V gene is TRBV4-1, the J gene TRBJ1-2, with D maybe TRBD1 (5 bases). Looked up from germline, CDR1 is MGHRA and CDR2 is YSYEKL. V gave up 4 bases and J gave up 3 bases, with 21 bases separating them. This CDR3 has 17 residues. Here the CDR3 DNA reads TGCGCCAGCAGCCCCCAAGCCCGCCGACAGACTTACTATGGCTACACCTTC. Residues: CASSPQARRQTYYGYTF.

Note on this clonotype: A read error is likely, as this CDR3 ends without the conserved phenylalanine or tryptophan. The rearrangement joins TRBV7-3 to TRBJ2-2; 8 positions agree with TRBD1. Germline V CDR1 and CDR2: SGHTA, FQGTGA. The junction had 12 bases not matched to a gene; V was cut back by 9 bases and J by 6 bases. The CDR3 totals 15 residues. CDR3 loop: CASSPPGGASGELFL. The CDR3 DNA reads TGTGCCAGTAGCCCCCCAGGGGGCGCGTCCGGGGAGCTGTTTCTT.

In this sample, this clonotype turned up many times. The V call is TRBV20-1, the J call TRBJ1-5; D unclear. The V gene lost 2 bases and the J gene lost 5 bases, with 10 bases spanning the gap. The CDR3 is 13 residues long. Germline-derived CDR1 and CDR2 are DFQATT and SNEGSKA (reference sequence). CDR3 sequence reads: CSARKVSDQPQHF. CDR3 DNA sequence: TGCAGTGCTAGAAAGGTCTCGGATCAGCCCCAGCATTTT.

This clonotype was detected many times. This rearrangement joins TRBV12-3 or TRBV12-4 to TRBJ2-1; possibly TRBD1 for D (6 bases). V lost 7 bases and J 9 bases, leaving 16 bases between the germline ends. The CDR3 loop spans 13 amino acids. CDR3 in DNA: TGTGCCAGCACCGCCGGGACAAGTAGTGAGCAGTTCTTC. Protein sequence: CASTAGTSSEQFF.

This clonotype was recorded only once. A much bigger clone sits one base away, suggesting this may be a read error. The chain carries TRBV6-1 and TRBJ2-5; D not certain. Germline V gene data show CDR1 as MNHNS and CDR2 as SASEGT. The CDR3 has 12 amino acids. CDR3 sequence reads: CANSGNLGTQYF. As DNA, the CDR3 is TGTGCCAACAGTGGGAACCTAGGGACCCAGTACTTC.

This clonotype has only one observation. A far larger clone is one base from this, pointing to a likely read error. The V call is TRBV6-9, the J call TRBJ2-1; D gene ambiguous. This CDR3 is 18 amino acids long. V gave up 3 bases and J gave up 0 bases, with 18 bases separating them. Germline CDR1 and CDR2: MNHGY and SVAAGI. CDR3 sequence reads: CASSYGLGCIISYNEQFF. DNA for the CDR3: TGTGCCAGCAGTTACGGTTTAGGCTGCATTATCTCCTACAATGAGCAGTTCTTC.

As regards this clonotype: With a far larger clone one base away, a read error is the likely cause. The chain carries TRBV6-8 and TRBJ1-3; D is possibly TRBD1 (5 bases). From germline, CDR1 is MNHGY and CDR2 SAAAGT. V shed 9 bases and J shed 6 bases, with 15 bases lying between them. CDR3 size: 13 residues. CDR3 loop: CARRVGPVNTIYF. The DNA of the CDR3 is TGTGCCAGGAGAGTGGGGCCTGTAAACACCATATATTTT.

This clonotype was detected many times. This sequence joins TRBV7-2 and TRBJ2-3; a weak D match, TRBD2 (5 bases). This CDR3 region has 15 residues. V dropped 5 bases and J dropped 0 bases, with 12 bases sitting between them. CDR1 is SGHTA, CDR2 FQGNSA, per germline. The CDR3 loop reads CASSPEPGSTDTQYF. CDR3 coding DNA: TGTGCCAGCAGCCCCGAGCCGGGGAGCACAGATACGCAGTATTTT. The full variable domain, its missing parts supplied by reference TRBV7-2 and TRBJ2-3, is GAGVSQSPSNKVTEKGKDVELRCDPISGHTALYWYRQSLGQGLEFLIYFQGNSAPDKSGLPSDRFSAERTGGSVSTLTIQRTQQEDSAVYLCASSPEPGSTDTQYFGPGTRLTVL.

Comments on this clonotype: Compared with germline, one end of the junction differs, possibly owing to a read error. The V gene is TRBV13, the J gene TRBJ2-7; tentatively, D is TRBD2 (5 bases). The germline V gene encodes CDR1 PRHDT and CDR2 FYEKMQ (reference sequence). The CDR3 is 14 residues long. The CDR3 DNA reads TGTGCCAGCAGCCCCTCCGGGGTCCTTTACGAGCAGTACTTT. Amino acid sequence: CASSPSGVLYEQYF.

There are many counts of this clonotype. This sequence joins TRBV13 and TRBJ2-7, with D unresolved. Trimming took off 5 bases at V and 3 bases at J, with 8 bases between the two ends. The CDR3 runs 12 residues. Germline CDR1 is PRHDT and CDR2 is FYEKMQ (reference sequence). The CDR3 loop reads CASSITFYEQYF. The CDR3, as DNA: TGTGCCAGCAGCATTACCTTCTACGAGCAGTACTTC.

This clonotype has at least ten counts. J is TRBJ2-3 and V is TRBV14; D is possibly TRBD2 (5 bases). The germline V gene has CDR1 SGHDN and CDR2 FVKESK. V was cut by 8 bases and J by 1 base, with 10 bases left in between. This CDR3 is 13 amino acids long. This CDR3 is CASAIGGTDTQYF. CDR3 bases: TGTGCCAGCGCAATCGGGGGCACAGATACGCAGTATTTT.

This clonotype was recorded many times. V and J are TRBV27 and TRBJ2-6, with D unresolved. V lost 5 bases and J 2 bases, leaving 7 bases between the germline ends. Germline V lookup: CDR1 MNHEY, CDR2 SMNVEV (reference sequence). This CDR3 is built from 14 residues. CDR3 nucleotide sequence: TGTGCCAGCAGTCTGAGCGCTGGGGCCAACGTCCTGACTTTC. Its protein product is CASSLSAGANVLTF.

This clonotype has at least ten counts. The CDR3 reads CASSLGQGAGTQYF. The DNA for the CDR3 is TGTGCCAGCAGTTTGGGCCAGGGAGCCGGTACGCAGTATTTT. The V call is TRBV28, the J call TRBJ2-3; either TRBD1 or TRBD2 may supply D (5 bases each). The CDR3 has 14 residues. The ends were cut back, 3 bases at V and 8 bases at J, with 15 bases in the middle. CDR1 and CDR2 from the germline V gene are MDHEN and SYDVKM.

Ten or more counts support this clonotype. The J gene is TRBJ1-5, the V gene TRBV30; 9 bases map to TRBD1. The CDR3 is 14 residues long. Germline V CDR1 and CDR2: GTSNPN, SVGIG (reference sequence). V shed 5 bases, J shed 0 bases, and the junction held 2 bases outside the gene matches. CDR3 in amino acids: CAWGTGYSNQPQHF. DNA for the CDR3: TGTGCCTGGGGGACAGGGTATAGCAATCAGCCCCAGCATTTT. Drawing the rest from reference TRBV30 and TRBJ1-5, the complete variable domain is SQTIHQWPATLVQPVGSPLSLECTVEGTSNPNLYWYRQAAGRGLQLLFYSVGIGQISSEVPQNLSASRPQDRQFILSSKKLLLSDSGFYLCAWGTGYSNQPQHFGDGTRLSIL.

This clonotype was seen at least ten times. The V gene is TRBV6-5, the J gene TRBJ1-2, with 7 nucleotides matching TRBD1. Germline-derived CDR1 and CDR2 are MNHEY and SVGAGI. Trimming removed 4 bases from V and 8 bases from J; junction bases left unmatched: 10. CDR3 length: 14 amino acids. CDR3 residues: CASSSLDRSRGYTF. For the CDR3, the DNA is TGTGCCAGCAGTTCCCTGGACAGGAGTAGAGGCTACACCTTC.

This clonotype has ten or more counts. The chain links TRBV6-5 to TRBJ2-1; 8 bases line up with TRBD2. Germline values: CDR1 MNHEY, CDR2 SVGAGI. CDR3 size: 16 residues. The V and J ends lost 4 bases and 3 bases, in that order; junction bases with no gene match: 8. The CDR3 nucleotides read TGTGCCAGCAGTTGGGTAGCGGGGCCCATCTACAATGAGCAGTTCTTC. Translation: CASSWVAGPIYNEQFF.

The J gene is TRBJ1-1, the V gene TRBV29-1; D might be TRBD1 (5 bases). Germline V CDR1 and CDR2: SQVTM, ANQGSEA. The V and J ends lost 6 bases and 2 bases respectively, with 13 bases between them. The CDR3 runs 13 residues. The DNA of the CDR3 is TGCAGCGTCTGCAGGGACCCCAACACTGAAGCTTTCTTT. Translating gives CSVCRDPNTEAFF.

This clonotype was observed many times. This chain connects TRBV6-2 or TRBV6-3 to TRBJ2-1, with 8 bases aligning to TRBD2. The V gene end was trimmed by 6 bases and the J gene end by 3 bases; junction bases not matched to a gene: 7. The CDR3 is 15 residues long. Germline V gives CDR1 MNHEY, CDR2 SVGEGT. CDR3 region: CASRATSAVYNEQFF. The CDR3 coding sequence is TGTGCCAGCAGGGCGACTAGCGCTGTCTACAATGAGCAGTTCTTC.

In this sample, this clonotype turned up many times. The genes are TRBV20-1 and TRBJ2-5; no clear D gene. Per the germline V gene, CDR1 is DFQATT and CDR2 is SNEGSKA (reference sequence). The CDR3 is made up of 12 amino acids. V was pared by 4 bases and J by 5 bases, with 11 bases between. CDR3 sequence reads: CSAIASTETQYF. Here the CDR3 DNA reads TGCAGTGCTATCGCATCCACGGAGACCCAGTACTTC.

As regards this clonotype: This may be a read error, as it is one base from a much larger clone. This chain connects TRBV5-4 to TRBJ2-2; TRBD1 agrees at 9 bases. This CDR3 spans 17 amino acids. Germline V gives CDR1 SGHNT, CDR2 YYREEE (reference sequence). After removal of 6 bases from V and 6 bases from J, the junction contained 15 bases not matched to a gene. CDR3: CASIIGPPGTGSGELFF. The CDR3, as DNA: TGTGCCAGCATCATTGGGCCCCCCGGGACAGGGTCCGGGGAGCTGTTTTTT.